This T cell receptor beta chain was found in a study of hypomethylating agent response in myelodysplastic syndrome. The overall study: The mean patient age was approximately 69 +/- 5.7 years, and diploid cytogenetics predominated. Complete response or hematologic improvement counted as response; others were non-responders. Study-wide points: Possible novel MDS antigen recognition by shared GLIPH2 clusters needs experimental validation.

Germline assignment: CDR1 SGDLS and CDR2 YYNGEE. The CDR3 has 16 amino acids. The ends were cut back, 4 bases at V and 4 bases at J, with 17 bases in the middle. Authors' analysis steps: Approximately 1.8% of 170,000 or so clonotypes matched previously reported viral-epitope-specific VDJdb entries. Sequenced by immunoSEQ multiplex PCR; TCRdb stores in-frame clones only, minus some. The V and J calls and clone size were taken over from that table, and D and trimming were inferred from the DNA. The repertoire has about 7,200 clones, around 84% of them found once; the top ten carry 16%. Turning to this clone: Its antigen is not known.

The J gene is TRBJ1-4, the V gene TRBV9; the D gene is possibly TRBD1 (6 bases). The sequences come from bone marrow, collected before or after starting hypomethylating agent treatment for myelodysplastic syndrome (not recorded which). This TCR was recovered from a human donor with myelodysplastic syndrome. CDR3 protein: CASSPDRTGNNEKLFF. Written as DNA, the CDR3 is TGTGCCAGCAGCCCGGACAGAACCGGGAATAATGAAAAACTGTTTTTT.